The entry below gives a single TCR beta chain sequence along with its context. There are many counts of this clonotype. The clone's antigen remains unknown. Base qualities are not at hand, and no much larger clone is one base apart. What the time point label conveys for this sample: blood at routine non-recurrence follow-up after resection. For TCR sequencing, whole RNA was extracted from tumor and nontumor lung tissue, or from cryopreserved PBMC samples, and no cell sorting was done. Only patients for whom sufficient RNA was available from at least two tumor regions were selected for TCR sequencing. V is cut back by 7 bases and J by 9 bases, with 14 bases in the junction unmatched. From a lookup of the germline V gene (reference sequence), CDR1 and CDR2 are SGHAT and FQDESV. The CDR3 goes from the cysteine to the phenylalanine over 16 residues. Left in the record is the CDR3 DNA by itself, 48 bases read in frame from the first base.

The record originates from a study of spatial heterogeneity in lung cancer (dated by TCRdb to about 2019). Regarding the research as a whole: The donors were approximately 70 patients from the lung TRACERx cohort who had early-stage, untreated non-small cell lung cancer. Follow-up PBMC samples were sequenced whenever the samples were available, and the median time to follow-up was around 24 months after resection. Beta-chain transcripts were consistently detected in greater numbers than alpha-chain transcripts, which likely reflected higher beta-chain transcript abundance. In the raw uncorrected reads, each unique combination of TCR and UMI appeared on average more than ten times. In non-small cell lung cancer, the study quantitatively compared TCR alpha and beta repertoires across several tumor regions, matched nontumor lung, and blood. The study linked features of the TCR repertoire to counts of nonsynonymous mutations, which were determined by whole-exome sequencing of tumor tissue. Both alpha and beta chains were TCR-sequenced in samples taken at surgery, namely 220 tumor regions, fewer than 85 matched nontumor lung samples and about 58 PBMC samples. Study-wide conclusions, independent of this receptor: Ubiquitous expanded tumor TCRs showed up in blood more often at tumor resection than at routine follow-up. Additional single-cell paired TCR alpha and beta sequencing was considered necessary to confirm, at a functional level, the hypothesis that regional TCRs recognize regional mutations. Only around 15 patients were included in the comparisons of baseline and follow-up blood repertoires.

The method was 5' RACE. Sequencing used a NextSeq 500. To allow correction of PCR and sequencing errors, the TCR library protocol tagged every TCR cDNA molecule with a unique molecular identifier. As for how the authors treated the data: TCR identification, UMI-based error correction and CDR3 extraction were performed with Decombinator tools. Expanded TCRs were defined as those above a frequency of 2 per 1,000, corresponding to the top 1% of the tumor frequency distribution. Renyi diversity was computed with the R vegan package after each repertoire had been subsampled 100 times to 5,000 TCRs. CDR3 similarity networks were constructed using string-kernel similarity of amino acid triplets, with links drawn between CDR3s whose pairwise similarity was above 0.82. Clones were called with MiXCR by TCRdb after fastp trimmed the public reads at Q25, and only in-frame beta chains were retained. A single entry per CDR3 protein holds the most common genes and DNA from its merged rows. TCRdb, not the authors, supplied the V and J calls. This sample has about 43,000 distinct CDR3 sequences in its table, and 22% of those were observed once. The top ten clones comprise under 8% of the sample.

This chain is built from TRBV11-1 and TRBJ2-1; TRBD2 agrees with 11 junctional bases. Sequenced material: PBMCs, taken at follow-up. The sequence was collected from a female donor with early-stage non-small cell lung cancer. The nucleotides read TGTGCCAGCACCACACTAGCGGGAGCGGGGTTGGGTGAGCAGTTCTTC. It is translated as CASTTLAGAGLGEQFF.